These 29 T cell receptor beta chains share one sample of origin, sequenced in a study of memory CD4+ T cells and cytomegalovirus serostatus. Single viable CD3+CD4+CD8-CD45RO+ cells were sorted as the memory CD4+ T cells. Profiled with immunoSEQ multiplex PCR; TCRdb holds only in-frame clones, not every one. The profile shows around 99,000 clones, 75% to 85% of them singletons. Sequenced: memory CD4+ T cells from blood. The source of these receptors is an adult in good health and CMV-seropositive.

The chain links TRBV7-9 to TRBJ1-1, with 7 bases matching TRBD1. Unmatched junction bases numbered 9, after V lost 5 bases and J lost 0 bases. Per the germline V gene, CDR1 is SEHNR and CDR2 is FQNEAQ (reference sequence). The CDR3 runs 16 residues. The CDR3 loop is CASSLRPGQLNTEAFF. The CDR3 coding sequence is TGTGCCAGCAGCCTAAGACCGGGACAGCTGAACACTGAAGCTTTCTTT.

This clone came up a few times. The chain links TRBV18 to TRBJ1-5; D is ambiguous. Germline loops: CDR1 KGHSH, CDR2 LQKENI. Trimming left V 3 bases short and J 2 bases short, with 17 bases between. The CDR3 runs 17 residues. As DNA, the CDR3 is TGTGCCAGCTCACCTGAGAGTCGGGCGAGTGGCAATCAGCCCCAGCATTTT. Its protein is CASSPESRASGNQPQHF.

The genes are TRBV6-5 and TRBJ2-3; D call uncertain. CDR1 and CDR2 from the germline V gene are MNHEY and SVGAGI. The length of the CDR3 is 16 residues. Trimming stripped 2 bases from V and 0 bases from J, with 12 bases between. The chain's CDR3 is CASSYNSPGSTDTQYF. CDR3 nucleotides: TGTGCCAGCAGTTACAACAGTCCCGGGAGCACAGATACGCAGTATTTT.

The chain links TRBV6-1 to TRBJ1-1; 7 bases line up with TRBD1. This CDR3 has 14 residues. Trimming removed 4 bases from V and 2 bases from J; junction bases left unmatched: 4. CDR1 and CDR2 from the germline V gene are MNHNS and SASEGT. CDR3 protein: CASSVAGGNTEAFF. CDR3 in DNA: TGTGCCAGCAGTGTAGCAGGGGGTAACACTGAAGCTTTCTTT.

This chain links TRBV6-5 with TRBJ1-3; D not resolved. Between the trimmed V and J ends, which lost 7 bases and 2 bases, there was a span of 9 bases. The CDR3 contains 13 residues. The germline V gene has CDR1 MNHEY and CDR2 SVGAGI. DNA for the CDR3: TGTGCCAGCAAGGGAGTCACTGGAAACACCATATATTTT. This codes for CASKGVTGNTIYF.

This clone was recorded once. The chain combines TRBV6-6 with TRBJ2-1; no firm D call. The CDR3 extends over 14 amino acids. From germline, CDR1 is MNHNY and CDR2 SVGAGI (reference sequence). V was trimmed by 4 bases and J by 6 bases, leaving 13 bases between them. The CDR3: CASSSSRASNEQFF. The CDR3 coding sequence is TGTGCCAGCAGTTCCTCCCGAGCCTCCAATGAGCAGTTCTTC.

The V gene is TRBV7-9, the J gene TRBJ1-3; TRBD1 is a possible D gene (5 bases). The CDR3 is made up of 15 amino acids. The V gene lost 0 bases and the J gene lost 3 bases, with 9 bases spanning the gap. Germline assignment: CDR1 SEHNR and CDR2 FQNEAQ (reference sequence). The CDR3 is CASSLAQGLGNTIYF. The CDR3 DNA reads as TGTGCCAGCAGCTTAGCGCAGGGACTTGGAAACACCATATATTTT.

The V and J genes are TRBV7-2 and TRBJ1-1; 7 nucleotides align to TRBD1. CDR3 length: 14 amino acids. CDR1 and CDR2 (germline): SGHTA, FQGNSA. With V trimmed by 5 bases and J by 3 bases, 6 bases remained unmatched. The CDR3: CASSQGTAYTEAFF. The CDR3 DNA is TGTGCCAGCAGCCAAGGGACAGCCTACACTGAAGCTTTCTTT.

This rearrangement joins TRBV7-2 to TRBJ1-2; TRBD1 matches at 9 bases. Losses at the gene ends were 1 base for V and 2 bases for J; bases not matched to a gene: 8. The CDR3 covers 17 residues. The V gene's germline CDR1 is SGHTA and CDR2 FQGNSA. In nucleotides, the CDR3 is TGTGCCAGCAGCTTAGTTACTGGACAGGGGTGGAACTATGGCTACACCTTC. Translated: CASSLVTGQGWNYGYTF.

This clone was observed a few times. CDR3 DNA sequence: TGTGCCAGCAGCATCGGGACAGGGAAAGAGACCCAGTACTTC. Translation gives CASSIGTGKETQYF. The gene calls are TRBV5-5 and TRBJ2-5; 9 bases agree with TRBD1. The V gene end was trimmed by 4 bases and the J gene end by 3 bases; junction bases not matched to a gene: 4. This CDR3 has 14 residues. Germline CDR1 SGHKS, CDR2 YYEKEE (reference sequence).

This rearrangement joins TRBV29-1 to TRBJ2-5; TRBD1 might be the D (5 bases). This CDR3 comprises 13 residues. CDR1 and CDR2 (germline): SQVTM, ANQGSEA. With 1 base removed from V and 4 bases from J, the gap between germline ends came to 10 bases. CDR3 in DNA: TGCAGCGTTGAAGGGGCAGGGCGAGAGACCCAGTACTTC. Its protein is CSVEGAGRETQYF.

This clone appeared a single time. The rearrangement joins TRBV10-3 to TRBJ1-1, with a possible D match to TRBD1 (5 bases). V was trimmed by 6 bases and J by 4 bases, leaving 18 bases between them. This CDR3 is 15 amino acids long. Germline CDR1 reads ENHRY; CDR2 reads SYGVKD. The CDR3 DNA reads TGTGCCATCAGGCGATCCATGGTGGGGGGCACTGAAGCTTTCTTT. Translation: CAIRRSMVGGTEAFF.

This chain links TRBV28 with TRBJ1-5; 11 positions agree with TRBD1. The CDR3 consists of 16 residues. Germline CDR1 MDHEN, CDR2 SYDVKM. V dropped 3 bases and J dropped 6; count of bases not matched to a gene: 7. CDR3 bases: TGTGCCAGCAGTTTTTTCACCGGGACAGGGGGTCAGCCCCAGCATTTT. This translates into CASSFFTGTGGQPQHF.

The J gene is TRBJ1-5, the V gene TRBV5-6; D is perhaps TRBD1 (5 bases). The CDR3 is made up of 14 amino acids. The V gene's germline CDR1 is SGHDT and CDR2 YYEEEE. The V gene lost 1 base and the J gene lost 7 bases, with 12 bases spanning the gap. The DNA of the CDR3 is TGTGCCAGCAGCTTGTTCGGGGGGGAACAGCCCCAGCATTTT. Translating it yields CASSLFGGEQPQHF.

This rearrangement joins TRBV7-3 to TRBJ2-1; D not certain. The CDR3 loop spans 14 amino acids. V dropped 5 bases and J dropped 1 base, with 9 bases sitting between them. CDR1 is SGHTA, CDR2 FQGTGA, per germline. CDR3 region: CASSPQSSYNEQFF. The CDR3 coding sequence is TGTGCCAGCAGCCCCCAATCGTCCTACAATGAGCAGTTCTTC.

This sequence joins TRBV5-4 and TRBJ1-1; TRBD1 is a possible D gene (5 bases). Looked up from germline, CDR1 is SGHNT and CDR2 is YYREEE (reference sequence). The CDR3 is 14 residues long. V lost 4 bases, J lost 3 bases, and 13 bases lay in between. The CDR3 region has the DNA TGTGCCAGCAGCACCCGGGGCGGTGACACTGAAGCTTTCTTT. It codes for CASSTRGGDTEAFF.

This rearrangement joins TRBV6-6 to TRBJ1-1, with a tentative D call TRBD1 (5 bases). Germline CDR1 reads MNHNY; CDR2 reads SVGAGI (reference sequence). Between the trimmed V and J ends, which lost 8 bases and 3 bases, there was a span of 19 bases. The length of the CDR3 is 15 residues. This CDR3 is CASRPPGLGDTEAFF. The CDR3 DNA follows: TGTGCCAGCCGGCCCCCGGGGCTAGGCGACACTGAAGCTTTCTTT.

This clone has only a few counts. A read error may be the cause here, since a much bigger clone is one base away. The J gene is TRBJ1-1, the V gene TRBV11-3; the D is unclear. Trimming took off 3 bases at V and 3 bases at J, with 8 bases between the two ends. Germline values: CDR1 SGHNT, CDR2 YENEEA. The CDR3 totals 13 residues. The CDR3 DNA reads as TGTGCCAGCAGCTTTCGGCGGGACACTGAAGCTTTCTTT. Its translation is CASSFRRDTEAFF.

This chain connects TRBV6-1 to TRBJ2-1; tentatively, D is TRBD2 (5 bases). Trimming shortened V by 7 bases and J by 3 bases, and 16 bases separated the two germline ends. The germline V gene encodes CDR1 MNHNS and CDR2 SASEGT. The CDR3 runs 15 residues. CDR3 sequence: CASTIASSYYNEQFF. The CDR3 bases are TGTGCCAGCACTATAGCGAGTTCCTACTACAATGAGCAGTTCTTC.

The gene calls are TRBV5-1 and TRBJ1-2; D might be TRBD1 (5 bases). V was shortened by 0 bases and J by 4 bases, with 7 bases between the two germline ends. This CDR3 has 13 amino acids. Germline CDR1 reads SGHRS; CDR2 reads YFSETQ. CDR3 nucleotides: TGCGCCAGCAGCTTGGTCGACAGCTATGGCTACACCTTC. The encoded protein is CASSLVDSYGYTF.

The chain couples TRBV5-6 to TRBJ2-1; D gene uncertain. Germline CDR1 is SGHDT and CDR2 is YYEEEE. The CDR3 covers 12 residues. V was pared by 4 bases and J by 10 bases, with 12 bases between. CDR3 coding DNA: TGTGCCAGCAGCCTGGGCCCGAGCGAGCAGTTCTTC. Encoded protein: CASSLGPSEQFF.

The chain carries TRBV2 and TRBJ2-3; no firm D call. Germline lookup yields CDR1 SNHLY and CDR2 FYNNEI. The V end was cut by 6 bases, the J end by 0 bases, with 13 bases between. This CDR3 has 15 amino acids. Here the CDR3 DNA reads TGTGCCAGCAGCGATAGAGGCTTTAGCACAGATACGCAGTATTTT. Encoded protein: CASSDRGFSTDTQYF.

This chain links TRBV28 with TRBJ2-3; TRBD2 matches 10 bases. CDR3 size: 14 residues. J lost 4 bases, V lost 6 bases, and 4 bases had no gene match. The germline V gene encodes CDR1 MDHEN and CDR2 SYDVKM. CDR3 sequence: CASSGSGRPDTQYF. CDR3 sequence (DNA): TGTGCCAGCAGCGGTAGCGGGAGGCCAGATACGCAGTATTTT.

This clone was detected only once. This rearrangement joins TRBV9 to TRBJ2-5, with D perhaps matching TRBD1 or TRBD2 (5 bases each). The CDR3 has 14 amino acids. Trimming removed 3 bases from V and 8 bases from J, with 17 bases in between. Germline V gene lookup returns CDR1 SGDLS and CDR2 YYNGEE. The CDR3: CASSEAQLGETQYF. Written as DNA, the CDR3 is TGTGCCAGCAGCGAGGCCCAACTAGGGGAAACCCAGTACTTC.

This clone was recorded once. The chain links TRBV11-2 to TRBJ1-1; unclear D gene. Trimming took off 6 bases at V and 0 bases at J, with 8 bases between the two ends. This CDR3 contains 13 residues. CDR1 SGHAT and CDR2 FQNNGV come from the germline V gene. The CDR3 sequence is CASSPTLNTEAFF. The CDR3 region has the DNA TGTGCCAGCAGTCCCACACTGAACACTGAAGCTTTCTTT.

This clone appeared a few times. At the DNA level, this CDR3 is encoded by other sequences in the same sample as well. The chain carries TRBV7-2 and TRBJ2-7, with a possible D match to TRBD1 (6 bases). The germline V and J ends were trimmed by 3 bases and 3 bases, with 6 bases remaining between them. CDR1 is SGHTA and CDR2 is FQGNSA in the germline V gene. This CDR3 region has 12 residues. The CDR3 DNA is TGTGCCAGCAGCTTCAGGGGCTACGAGCAGTACTTC. Translation gives CASSFRGYEQYF.

The rearrangement joins TRBV7-9 to TRBJ1-4; tentative D call: TRBD1 (5 bases). Germline CDR1 is SEHNR and CDR2 is FQNEAQ (reference sequence). This CDR3 has 15 amino acids. The V and J ends lost 5 bases and 7 bases respectively, with 17 bases between them. This chain's CDR3 is CASSDTRGSSEKLFF. The CDR3 DNA sequence: TGTGCCAGCAGCGATACTCGGGGGTCGAGTGAAAAACTGTTTTTT.

The V gene is TRBV19, the J gene TRBJ1-5; D is uncertain. The CDR3 contains 15 residues. Looked up from germline, CDR1 is LNHDA and CDR2 is SQIVND (reference sequence). V dropped 8 bases and J dropped 4 bases, with 18 bases sitting between them. The CDR3 spells CASRTTPAGNQPQHF. CDR3 nucleotides: TGTGCCAGTCGTACGACTCCGGCGGGGAATCAGCCCCAGCATTTT.

The gene calls are TRBV19 and TRBJ1-1, with 7 bases lining up with TRBD1. Germline V lookup: CDR1 LNHDA, CDR2 SQIVND (reference sequence). The CDR3 runs 14 residues. The trim removed 6 bases at V and 1 base at J, leaving 5 bases unmatched. CDR3 sequence (DNA): TGTGCCAGTAGGGGACAGCTCCGGAACACTGAAGCTTTCTTT. Translated: CASRGQLRNTEAFF.